A single sample gave rise to the 20 T cell receptor beta chains below, sequenced in a study of OX40 agonist ivuxolimab in advanced cancers. Produced via immunoSEQ multiplex PCR; TCRdb's table is partial and in-frame only. The table lists about 12,000 clones, about 86% of them singletons. Material: CD4+ or CD8+ T cells sorted from blood, obtained in a trial of the OX40 agonist ivuxolimab. These receptor sequences come from an adult with an advanced solid tumor such as melanoma, head and neck, liver or kidney cancer.

This chain links TRBV11-2 with TRBJ1-4; the match to TRBD1 covers 8 bases. In germline, CDR1 is SGHAT, CDR2 FQNNGV. V gave up 5 bases and J gave up 4 bases; unmatched junction bases: 3. The CDR3 loop spans 14 amino acids. The CDR3 reads CASSQTGVNEKLFF. The CDR3 DNA is TGTGCCAGCAGCCAGACAGGGGTTAATGAAAAACTGTTTTTT.

The chain recombines TRBV2 with TRBJ2-1; D might be TRBD1 (6 bases). This CDR3 contains 15 residues. CDR1 is SNHLY and CDR2 is FYNNEI in the germline V gene. Trimming removed 4 bases at V and 4 bases at J, with 14 bases between. Here the CDR3 reads CASSVGRTAYNEQFF. The CDR3 DNA reads TGTGCCAGCAGTGTTGGTCGGACAGCTTACAATGAGCAGTTCTTC. The entire variable domain, with the rest obtained from reference TRBV2 and TRBJ2-1, is as follows: EPEVTQTPSHQVTQMGQEVILRCVPISNHLYFYWYRQILGQKVEFLVSFYNNEISEKSEIFDDQFSVERPDGSNFTLKIRSTKLEDSAMYFCASSVGRTAYNEQFFGPGTRLTVL.

This rearrangement joins TRBV7-3 to TRBJ2-1; D unclear. Trimming stripped 3 bases from V and 2 bases from J, with 11 bases between. The CDR3 spans 15 residues. CDR1 is SGHTA, CDR2 FQGTGA, per germline. The CDR3: CASSFGVVAYNEQFF. The CDR3 DNA is TGTGCCAGCAGCTTTGGGGTTGTGGCCTACAATGAGCAGTTCTTC.

The rearrangement joins TRBV4-1 to TRBJ2-1; D possibly matches TRBD1 or TRBD2 (5 bases each). The CDR3 runs 15 residues. The germline V gene has CDR1 MGHRA and CDR2 YSYEKL. V was clipped by 4 bases and J by 1 base, with 11 bases between them. DNA for the CDR3: TGCGCCAGCAGCCCCCGGGACGGTTCCTACAATGAGCAGTTCTTC. Amino acid sequence: CASSPRDGSYNEQFF.

The chain uses TRBV28 and TRBJ1-5; D remains unclear. V was pared by 8 bases and J by 6 bases, with 14 bases between. This CDR3 has 13 residues. Germline V gene sequence: CDR1 MDHEN, CDR2 SYDVKM. CDR3 amino acids: CASDGWGLQPQHF. The CDR3 DNA follows: TGTGCCAGCGATGGGTGGGGTCTTCAGCCCCAGCATTTT.

Only a few counts were recorded for this clone. The chain uses TRBV6-4 and TRBJ2-1; 8 bases align to TRBD2. The CDR3 covers 13 residues. V dropped 0 bases and J dropped 9; count of bases not matched to a gene: 1. The germline gives CDR1 MRHNA, CDR2 SNTAGT. The CDR3 bases are TGTGCCAGCAGTGACTCCACTAGCGGTGAGCAGTTCTTC. Translated, it gives CASSDSTSGEQFF.

V and J are TRBV4-3 and TRBJ2-7; D is unresolved. V was clipped by 2 bases and J by 1 base, with 9 bases between them. The CDR3 extends over 14 amino acids. The germline V gene encodes CDR1 LGHNA and CDR2 YSLEER. The CDR3: CASSQTGPSYEQYF. The CDR3 DNA follows: TGCGCCAGCAGCCAAACCGGTCCATCCTACGAGCAGTACTTC.

This rearrangement joins TRBV29-1 to TRBJ1-1; TRBD1 might be the D (6 bases). Germline CDR1 is SQVTM and CDR2 is ANQGSEA. The V gene lost 6 bases and the J gene lost 3 bases, with 17 bases spanning the gap. The CDR3 loop spans 14 amino acids. CDR3: CSVAIQGWDTEAFF. For the CDR3, the DNA is TGCAGCGTGGCCATACAGGGTTGGGACACTGAAGCTTTCTTT. The entire variable domain, with the rest obtained from reference TRBV29-1 and TRBJ1-1, is as follows: SAVISQKPSRDICQRGTSLTIQCQVDSQVTMMFWYRQQPGQSLTLIATANQGSEATYESGFVIDKFPISRPNLTFSTLTVSNMSPEDSSIYLCSVAIQGWDTEAFFGQGTRLTVV.

This chain uses TRBV19 with TRBJ2-3, with 8 bases that match TRBD2. Trimming took 4 bases from V and 2 from J; bases not matched to a gene: 11. Per the germline V gene, CDR1 is LNHDA and CDR2 is SQIVND (reference sequence). The CDR3 length is 17 residues. CDR3 coding DNA: TGTGCCAGTAGTAAGGAGCGAGCGGGGGTGACCACAGATACGCAGTATTTT. It encodes CASSKERAGVTTDTQYF.

The genes are TRBV29-1 and TRBJ2-1; D gene ambiguous. Trimming shortened V by 4 bases and J by 0 bases, and 10 bases separated the two germline ends. CDR3 length: 14 amino acids. CDR1 SQVTM and CDR2 ANQGSEA come from the germline V gene. The CDR3 sequence is CSVVLPSSYNEQFF. CDR3 DNA: TGCAGCGTTGTCCTTCCGAGCTCCTACAATGAGCAGTTCTTC.

The chain has TRBV7-9 and TRBJ2-1, with D perhaps being TRBD1 or TRBD2 (6 bases each). Germline V gene data show CDR1 as SEHNR and CDR2 as FQNEAQ (reference sequence). This CDR3 comprises 13 residues. The V and J ends lost 6 bases and 7 bases respectively, with 13 bases between them. The CDR3 nucleotides are TGTGCCAGCAGTTCCGGGGGCCTAAATGAGCAGTTCTTC. Translated: CASSSGGLNEQFF.

This chain connects TRBV4-1 to TRBJ2-5; 12 bases agree with TRBD2. After removal of 4 bases from V and 5 bases from J, the junction contained 2 bases not matched to a gene. The CDR3 runs 14 residues. The germline gives CDR1 MGHRA, CDR2 YSYEKL. The CDR3 DNA reads as TGCGCCAGCAGCCGGACTAGCGGGACGGAGACCCAGTACTTC. It encodes CASSRTSGTETQYF.

This clone has only a few counts. This chain connects TRBV6-6 to TRBJ1-1; D remains ambiguous. The ends were cut back, 11 bases at V and 2 bases at J, with 9 bases in the middle. CDR1 is MNHNY, CDR2 SVGAGI, per germline (reference sequence). CDR3 size: 11 residues. CDR3 DNA sequence: TGTGCCGGTCGGAGCAACACTGAAGCTTTCTTT. Translation gives CAGRSNTEAFF.

The rearrangement uses TRBV28 and TRBJ2-1; 7 bases map to TRBD2. Losses at the gene ends were 4 bases for V and 9 bases for J; bases not matched to a gene: 3. CDR1 and CDR2 from the germline V gene are MDHEN and SYDVKM. CDR3 length: 12 amino acids. The CDR3 protein is CASSWGGGEQFF. CDR3 DNA: TGTGCCAGCAGTTGGGGGGGAGGTGAGCAGTTCTTC. Filled out from reference TRBV28 and TRBJ2-1, the complete variable domain reads DVKVTQSSRYLVKRTGEKVFLECVQDMDHENMFWYRQDPGLGLRLIYFSYDVKMKEKGDIPEGYSVSREKKERFSLILESASTNQTSMYLCASSWGGGEQFFGPGTRLTVL.

V and J are TRBV7-9 and TRBJ1-5, with D hard to call. The CDR3 is 13 residues long. Germline V gene lookup returns CDR1 SEHNR and CDR2 FQNEAQ (reference sequence). V shed 4 bases and J shed 4 bases, with 8 bases lying between them. CDR3 loop: CASSSGINQPQHF. The CDR3 coding sequence is TGTGCCAGCAGCTCGGGGATTAATCAGCCCCAGCATTTT.

This clone was recorded once. The genes are TRBV4-3 and TRBJ1-4, with a tentative D call TRBD1 (6 bases). Trimming pared 0 bases from V and 4 bases from J, leaving 18 bases between. CDR3 length: 18 amino acids. CDR1 is LGHNA and CDR2 is YSLEER in the germline V gene. The CDR3 DNA follows: TGCGCCAGCAGCCAAGATCAGGCAGGGGCTCCTATTAATGAAAAACTGTTTTTT. Its protein product is CASSQDQAGAPINEKLFF.

J is TRBJ1-1 and V is TRBV4-3; D uncertain. The CDR3 runs 14 residues. The V end was cut by 1 base, the J end by 1 base, with 7 bases between. Germline V gives CDR1 LGHNA, CDR2 YSLEER. CDR3 loop: CASSQGKGNTEAFF. The CDR3 DNA reads as TGCGCCAGCAGCCAAGGAAAGGGGAACACTGAAGCTTTCTTT.

The CDR3 DNA is TGTGCCAGCAGCACCCCCTGGACAGGGTTGGGAGAAAAACTGTTTTTT. This translates into CASSTPWTGLGEKLFF. The J gene is TRBJ1-4, the V gene TRBV7-9; TRBD1 matches at 8 bases. The CDR3 is 16 amino acids. V was clipped by 5 bases and J by 8 bases; unmatched bases: 13. CDR1 and CDR2 (germline): SEHNR, FQNEAQ (reference sequence).

This chain connects TRBV7-2 to TRBJ2-7; maybe TRBD1 (6 bases). V was cut by 5 bases and J by 5 bases, with 22 bases left in between. The CDR3 sequence is 16 residues long. In germline, CDR1 is SGHTA, CDR2 FQGNSA. This CDR3 reads CASSRIRDTDLNEQYF. CDR3 in DNA: TGTGCCAGCAGCCGCATCCGGGACACGGACTTGAACGAGCAGTACTTC.

The J gene is TRBJ2-1, the V gene TRBV7-3, with 8 bases that match TRBD1. The CDR3 contains 14 residues. Trimming at V came to 6 bases and at J to 8 bases, leaving 9 bases not matched to a gene. CDR1 and CDR2 from the germline V gene are SGHTA and FQGTGA. The CDR3, as DNA: TGTGCCAGCAGACGGACAGGGTCCGCTGATGAGCAGTTCTTC. Residues: CASRRTGSADEQFF.